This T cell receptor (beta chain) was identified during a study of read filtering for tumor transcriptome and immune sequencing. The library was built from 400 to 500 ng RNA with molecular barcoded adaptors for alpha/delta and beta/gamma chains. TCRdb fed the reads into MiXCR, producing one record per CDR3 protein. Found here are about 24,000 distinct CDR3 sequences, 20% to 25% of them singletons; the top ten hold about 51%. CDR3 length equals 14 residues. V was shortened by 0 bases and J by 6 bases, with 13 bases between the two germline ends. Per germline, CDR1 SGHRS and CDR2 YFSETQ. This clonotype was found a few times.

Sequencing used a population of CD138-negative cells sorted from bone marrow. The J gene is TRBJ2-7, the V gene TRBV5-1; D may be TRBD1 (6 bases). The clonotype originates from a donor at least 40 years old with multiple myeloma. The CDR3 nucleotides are TGCGCCAGCAGCTTGGACAGGGTAAAGGTCGAGCAGTACTTC. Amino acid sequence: CASSLDRVKVEQYF. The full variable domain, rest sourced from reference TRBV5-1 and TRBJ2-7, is KAGVTQTPRYLIKTRGQQVTLSCSPISGHRSVSWYQQTPGQGLQFLFEYFSETQRNKGNFPGRFSGRQFSNSRSEMNVSTLELGDSALYLCASSLDRVKVEQYFGPGTRLTVT.